What follows describes a single TCR beta chain. Its specificity is not known. The data were taken from a study of T cells in localized non-small cell lung cancer. Study findings and constraints: Appearances in adjacent lung were noted for a median around 55 of the top 100 tumor clones. Sequencing, confined to only one tumor region, leaves heterogeneity possible.

Per the germline V gene, CDR1 is SGHDN and CDR2 is FVKESK. The V end lost 2 bases, the J end lost 5 bases, and 15 bases lay between the germline ends. This CDR3 has 15 amino acids. Sequencing was performed with immunoSEQ multiplex PCR; in TCRdb, only in-frame clones are kept and a portion is missing. The sample consists of 11,000 or so clones, over 65% of them appearing once. This TCR was recovered from an older male donor with stage I lung adenocarcinoma. Sequencing was performed on peripheral blood, taken before any cancer treatment. V and J are TRBV14 and TRBJ2-5; D is ambiguous. As DNA, the CDR3 is TGTGCCAGCAGCCAAAGCGCAGCCCGGCGGGAGACCCAGTACTTC. Its translation: CASSQSAARRETQYF.